Sequencing of this T cell receptor (beta chain) was carried out in a study of STAT5B mutations in CD4+ large granular lymphocyte leukemia. Study findings and constraints: TRBV06-family usage was enriched in top patient clones (8/27) versus controls (2/35). No patients shared main leukemic clonotypes, though about 26% appeared at low frequency elsewhere.

The survey-level immunoSEQ assay was used. Profiling relied on immunoSEQ multiplex PCR, and the TCRdb table lists in-frame clones only, not all of them. This table holds tens of thousands of clones, 81% found once. V dropped 5 bases and J dropped 6; count of bases not matched to a gene: 5. CDR1 and CDR2 (germline): SGHAT, FQNNGV. The CDR3 is 13 amino acids. In regard to this clone: As yet, its antigen is unknown.

The TCR was taken from a human donor in good health. The genes are TRBV11-2 and TRBJ1-2; 8 nucleotides match TRBD1. The sequenced material came from CD4+ T cells from blood buffy coats. The CDR3 sequence is CASSASGGDGYTF. The DNA of the CDR3 is TGTGCCAGCAGCGCCTCAGGGGGCGATGGCTACACCTTC.